Each of the 7 T cell receptor beta chains below was sequenced from the same sample in a study of T cell responses to AZD1222 COVID-19 vaccine. Some clones are missing from TCRdb's copy, which holds only in-frame ones; the method was immunoSEQ multiplex PCR. The profile shows about 150,000 clones, roughly 92% of them singletons. This sample comprised peripheral blood, obtained on day 0 of AZD1222 vaccination. These receptors were taken from an adult in good health.

The chain carries TRBV2 and TRBJ2-2; D remains ambiguous. Trimming pared 6 bases from V and 7 bases from J, leaving 12 bases between. CDR1 and CDR2 (germline): SNHLY, FYNNEI. The CDR3 spans 13 residues. CDR3 sequence reads: CASRKGWGGELFF. The CDR3 nucleotides are TGTGCCAGCAGAAAGGGATGGGGCGGGGAGCTGTTTTTT.

The chain uses TRBV4-2 and TRBJ1-1; 7 bases line up with TRBD1. The CDR3 runs 15 residues. Trimming took 5 bases from V and 1 from J; bases not matched to a gene: 7. Per germline, CDR1 LGHNA and CDR2 YNFKEQ. The CDR3 DNA reads as TGTGCCAGCAGCTCGGGACAGCTACGGAACACTGAAGCTTTCTTT. Its protein product is CASSSGQLRNTEAFF.

For the CDR3, the DNA is TGTGCCAGCAGGCCTAGCGGGGGTTGGGCCGGGGAGCTGTTTTTT. Translating it yields CASRPSGGWAGELFF. V is TRBV3-1 (or the pseudogene TRBV3-2) and J is TRBJ2-2, with TRBD2 identical over 10 bases. CDR3 length: 15 residues. Per the germline V gene, CDR1 is LGHDT and CDR2 is YNNKEL (reference sequence). The V segment lost 6 bases and the J segment 6 bases; nucleotides outside the gene matches: 7.

V is TRBV28 and J is TRBJ1-5; D gene unclear. The CDR3 length is 15 residues. Germline-derived CDR1 and CDR2 are MDHEN and SYDVKM. The germline V and J ends were trimmed by 3 bases and 2 bases, with 11 bases remaining between them. In DNA form, the CDR3 reads TGTGCCAGCAGTTTCAGGAGGAAGGGCAATCAGCCCCAGCATTTT. Translation: CASSFRRKGNQPQHF.

The gene calls are TRBV10-3 and TRBJ1-5; D gene unclear. Per germline, CDR1 ENHRY and CDR2 SYGVKD. The CDR3 runs 14 residues. The germline V and J ends were trimmed by 0 bases and 1 base, with 4 bases remaining between them. The CDR3: CAISESGSNQPQHF. CDR3 DNA sequence: TGTGCCATCAGTGAGTCTGGCAGCAATCAGCCCCAGCATTTT.

For this clone: The sample has other DNA sequences that encode this CDR3 too. The rearrangement joins TRBV6-4 to TRBJ2-6; D call uncertain. Looked up from germline, CDR1 is MRHNA and CDR2 is SNTAGT. V lost 0 bases to trimming and J lost 0 bases, with 6 bases between them. The CDR3 runs 16 residues. The CDR3 sequence is CASSDSSSSGANVLTF. CDR3 nucleotides: TGTGCCAGCAGTGACTCGAGCAGCTCTGGGGCCAACGTCCTGACTTTC.

The gene calls are TRBV7-9 and TRBJ1-2; TRBD1 aligns across 10 bases. The CDR3 contains 14 residues. V dropped 11 bases and J dropped 4; count of bases not matched to a gene: 10. Germline lookup yields CDR1 SEHNR and CDR2 FQNEAQ (reference sequence). CDR3: CAAHRGQGSYGYTF. In DNA form, the CDR3 reads TGTGCCGCCCACCGGGGACAGGGGTCCTATGGCTACACCTTC.